Listed here are 5 T cell receptor beta chains from one sample, sequenced in a study of cytomegalovirus exposure and HLA in healthy donors. PCR amplification relied on 60 Vbeta primers (plus 13 Jbeta primers). The data were produced by immunoSEQ multiplex PCR, yet TCRdb's version contains in-frame clones alone and is incomplete. The sample has 180,000 or so clones; approximately 80% are singletons. Sequencing used PBMCs. Every receptor here comes from a woman in her forties or fifties in good health and CMV-seropositive.

The V call is TRBV19, the J call TRBJ2-7; 14 bases fit TRBD2. Germline V CDR1 and CDR2: LNHDA, SQIVND (reference sequence). The CDR3 runs to 17 residues. J lost 6 bases, V lost 5 bases, and 12 bases had no gene match. The CDR3: CASSALGLAGASSEQYF. In DNA, the CDR3 is TGTGCCAGTAGTGCCTTGGGACTAGCGGGGGCATCGAGCGAGCAGTACTTC.

This clone showed up just once. The chain carries TRBV19 and TRBJ2-3; 13 positions agree with TRBD2. Per the germline V gene, CDR1 is LNHDA and CDR2 is SQIVND (reference sequence). The CDR3 extends over 14 amino acids. The V gene end was trimmed by 10 bases and the J gene end by 2 bases; junction bases not matched to a gene: 3. CDR3 residues: CATGLAGDTDTQYF. DNA of the CDR3: TGTGCCACAGGACTAGCGGGGGACACAGATACGCAGTATTTT.

This chain links TRBV10-1 with TRBJ1-3, with TRBD1 matching over 7 bases. This CDR3 contains 14 residues. V lost 6 bases, J lost 3 bases, and 5 bases stayed unmatched. Germline V gene sequence: CDR1 WNHNN, CDR2 SYGVQD (reference sequence). The CDR3 DNA reads TGCGCCAGCAGCGCCGGGACAGATGGAAACACCATATATTTT. Translation gives CASSAGTDGNTIYF.

The chain combines TRBV19 with TRBJ1-4; 8 bases match TRBD1. Germline values: CDR1 LNHDA, CDR2 SQIVND (reference sequence). The CDR3 covers 16 residues. V was clipped by 5 bases and J by 7 bases; unmatched bases: 12. CDR3 loop: CASSFTHDRGGEKLFF. Written as DNA, the CDR3 is TGTGCCAGTAGTTTCACCCACGACAGGGGAGGTGAAAAACTGTTTTTT.

This clone was detected only once. Germline is not matched at one junction end, which may reflect a read error. The rearrangement uses TRBV7-7 and TRBJ2-1, with 10 bases fitting TRBD2. The CDR3 totals 16 residues. Germline V lookup: CDR1 SSHAT, CDR2 FNYEAQ (reference sequence). The CDR3 here is CASSLEAGGLHDEQFF. CDR3 coding DNA: TGTGCTAGCAGCTTAGAAGCGGGAGGGCTACACGATGAGCAGTTCTTC.